This record looks at one T cell receptor beta chain sequence and its context. Its antigen is unknown. No clone much larger than this one lies a single base away; base qualities are absent. The data were obtained in a study of T cell changes during pregnancy in multiple sclerosis (dated 2019 in TCRdb). About the full investigation: Changes in the T cell repertoire over the course of pregnancy were examined in this study in women with multiple sclerosis.

Receptor amplification or capture employed the immunoSEQ multiplex PCR assay. TCRdb obtained this table from immuneACCESS and retained in-frame rearrangements with V and J assigned. These tables miss some clones; where compared with another copy, unresolved V genes account for less than half of the shortfall, and the remainder is unexplained. Within this sample are around 40,000 clones, with over 85% of them counted one time only. Around 0.76% of the sample goes to the ten largest clones. The CDR3 has 14 amino acids, counting the end cysteine and phenylalanine. Here the CDR3 DNA is all that survives: 42 bases in frame from base 1. V lost 0 bases and J lost 3 bases; the stretch between them is 8 bases long. From the germline V gene, CDR1 is MNHEY and CDR2 is SVGAGI.

Sequences were derived from CD4+ T cells from peripheral blood mononuclear cells, sampled after pregnancy. This TCR was sampled from a female donor in good health, enrolled as a control in a pregnancy study. The chain links TRBV6-5 with TRBJ1-2; no D gene can be assigned with confidence. The DNA sequence follows: TGTGCCAGCAGTTACTCGAGGGCACACTATGGCTACACCTTC. Protein translation: CASSYSRAHYGYTF.